The T cell receptor (beta chain) under discussion was sequenced for a study of blood T cell repertoires in COVID-19. The protocol was immunoSEQ multiplex PCR, while the TCRdb copy is restricted to in-frame clones and leaves out a portion. The sample includes around 200,000 clones, around nine tenths of them seen just once. Participants were aged roughly 18 to 95 years, lived in 20 to 30 US areas, and enrolled virtually. The recovered donors of Cohort 3 showed two negative PCRs, clearance, or symptom resolution. Unmatched junction bases numbered 9, after V lost 3 bases and J lost 8 bases. In germline, CDR1 is GTSNPN, CDR2 SVGIG (reference sequence). The CDR3 length is 13 residues.

Sequences were obtained from PBMCs or T cells enriched from blood (not recorded which). The rearrangement links TRBV30 to TRBJ1-2; 7 nucleotides match TRBD1. This sequence was found in a woman younger than 35 who had recovered from COVID-19. The CDR3 spells CAWRVRGPRGYTF. In DNA form, the CDR3 reads TGTGCCTGGAGGGTGAGGGGGCCAAGGGGCTACACCTTC.